At least ten counts were recorded for the clone carrying this TCR beta chain. This entry is derived from a study of regulatory T cells in long-lasting Graves disease. As for time point: newly diagnosed GD, antithyroid drugs for less than 3 months. The TCR library was made from RNA that had been extracted from PBMCs in TRIzol. Arm-PCR with iRepertoire HTBI primers amplified the CDR3 regions for these TCR beta libraries. TCRdb passed the multiplex PCR reads through MiXCR, listing each CDR3 protein once. The sample shows approximately 400,000 distinct CDR3 sequences, about 15% of them seen only once. The same data also contributed to another study, on T cells in Graves' hyperthyroidism and ophthalmopathy. This second study notes: A set of HTBI primers served as the primers for a first-round RT-PCR of the TCR CDR3.

The source was peripheral blood mononuclear cells (PBMCs), collected at new diagnosis, from a patient treated with antithyroid drugs. The receptor comes from a woman aged 25 to 45 with Graves disease.

CDR3 sequence reads: CASSHLTGTPNEQFF. The CDR3 region has the DNA TGTGCCAGCAGCCATCTTACAGGGACCCCCAATGAGCAGTTCTTC. The gene calls are TRBV3-1 and TRBJ2-1, with D possibly being TRBD1 (6 bases). Deletions cut 3 bases from V and 6 bases from J, with 15 bases between. The CDR3 spans 15 residues. Per the germline V gene, CDR1 is LGHDT and CDR2 is YNNKEL (reference sequence).